This T cell receptor beta chain was recorded in a study of blood T cell repertoires in COVID-19. Study context: Donors in the United States, Italy and Spain gave samples during acute or convalescent COVID-19. Nucleic acid was either cDNA or gDNA, and it came from T cells, B-cell-depleted T cells, or PBMCs.

Seattle patients were enrolled while actively infected and followed longitudinally. In the authors' workflow: Amplifying reference gene primers gave estimates of nucleated cell counts. Clones were sequenced by immunoSEQ multiplex PCR, and TCRdb holds only the in-frame ones, with some missing. V, J and clone size are taken as reported in that table, and D and trimming were inferred from the DNA itself. The top ten clones hold 8% of a sample with 130,000 to 150,000 clones, 75% to 90% of them seen once. Losses at the gene ends were 1 base for V and 3 bases for J; bases not matched to a gene: 9. Germline CDR1 SEHNR, CDR2 FQNEAQ (reference sequence). This CDR3 comprises 16 residues.

The source material was peripheral blood. The origin of this receptor is a woman in her sixties with COVID-19, enrolled during active disease. The chain combines TRBV7-9 with TRBJ2-7, with 7 bases that match TRBD1. The chain's CDR3 is CASSLGTGTEIYEQYF. The DNA for the CDR3 is TGTGCCAGCAGCTTAGGCACCGGGACAGAAATCTACGAGCAGTACTTC.